This entry lists 23 T cell receptor beta chains sequenced from one sample in a study of T cells and Merkel cell carcinoma outcomes. The method was immunoSEQ multiplex PCR; TCRdb's version includes in-frame clones alone and lacks a portion of them. Here the sample spans more than 7,500 clones, less than 90% being singletons. The sample comprised tumor tissue from Merkel cell carcinoma. The receptors were sampled from a human donor with Merkel cell carcinoma.

This clone was observed a handful of times. V gene TRBV5-1 combines with J gene TRBJ1-2; 7 nucleotides line up with TRBD1. After removal of 0 bases from V and 6 bases from J, the junction contained 5 bases not matched to a gene. The germline V gene encodes CDR1 SGHRS and CDR2 YFSETQ. CDR3 size: 14 residues. The CDR3, as DNA: TGCGCCAGCAGCTTGGAACAGGGGTCGGATGGCTACACCTTC. Residues: CASSLEQGSDGYTF.

The rearrangement links TRBV29-1 to TRBJ2-7; D unclear. V dropped 6 bases and J dropped 4 bases, with 13 bases sitting between them. The germline CDR1 and CDR2 sequences are SQVTM and ANQGSEA. The CDR3 extends over 12 amino acids. CDR3 amino acids: CSVVPDGYEQYF. The CDR3 DNA follows: TGCAGCGTAGTACCGGACGGGTACGAGCAGTACTTC.

The CDR3, as DNA: TGTGCCAGCAGCCCCTCCTCCGCTAACTATGGCTACACCTTC. This encodes CASSPSSANYGYTF. This chain links TRBV9 with TRBJ1-2, with D hard to call. V was clipped by 4 bases and J by 0 bases, with 10 bases between them. Germline V gene data show CDR1 as SGDLS and CDR2 as YYNGEE. This CDR3 has 14 amino acids.

Notes on this clone: One junction end disagrees with the germline gene, perhaps due to a read error. The chain employs TRBV14 and TRBJ2-6; the D gene is possibly TRBD2 (5 bases). The CDR3 totals 16 residues. Germline V gene data show CDR1 as SGHDN and CDR2 as FVKESK. CDR3 in DNA: TGTGCCAGCAGCCACGGAGGCTACTCTGGAGCCAACGTCCTGACTTTC. It specifies CASSHGGYSGANVLTF. Filled out from reference TRBV14 and TRBJ2-6, the complete variable domain reads EAGVTQFPSHSVIEKGQTVTLRCDPISGHDNLYWYRRVMGKEIKFLLHFVKESKQDESGMPNNRFLAERTGGTYSTLKVQPAELEDSGVYFCASSHGGYSGANVLTFGAGSRLTVL.

This clone occurred once. The V call is TRBV7-2, the J call TRBJ2-7; TRBD2 matches at 7 bases. Germline V lookup: CDR1 SGHTA, CDR2 FQGNSA. Trimming removed 1 base from V and 7 bases from J; junction bases left unmatched: 13. This CDR3 is built from 16 residues. The DNA of the CDR3 is TGTGCCAGCAGCTTAGGCGGCCGGGGGGTGGGGAGTGAGCAGTACTTC. This sequence encodes CASSLGGRGVGSEQYF. Full variable domain (rest looked up from reference TRBV7-2 and TRBJ2-7): GAGVSQSPSNKVTEKGKDVELRCDPISGHTALYWYRQSLGQGLEFLIYFQGNSAPDKSGLPSDRFSAERTGGSVSTLTIQRTQQEDSAVYLCASSLGGRGVGSEQYFGPGTRLTVT.

The rearrangement joins TRBV5-3 to TRBJ2-7; no clear D. TRBV5-3 is recorded as an ORF, its role being uncertain. V dropped 3 bases and J dropped 3 bases, with 13 bases sitting between them. This CDR3 comprises 14 residues. CDR3 nucleotides: TGTGCCAGAAGCTCAAGGACGCCACACTACGAGCAGTACTTC. It is translated as CARSSRTPHYEQYF.

V is TRBV6-6 and J is TRBJ2-5, with D possibly being TRBD1 or TRBD2 (6 bases each). This CDR3 contains 14 residues. The germline V gene encodes CDR1 MNHNY and CDR2 SVGAGI (reference sequence). Trimming left V 6 bases short and J 2 bases short, with 13 bases between. The CDR3 loop reads CASREGGQQETQYF. In nucleotides, the CDR3 is TGTGCCAGCAGGGAAGGGGGGCAGCAAGAGACCCAGTACTTC.

The V and J genes are TRBV2 and TRBJ2-1; 10 bases fit TRBD2. This CDR3 spans 16 amino acids. Trimming removed 0 bases from V and 8 bases from J; junction bases left unmatched: 7. The germline V gene encodes CDR1 SNHLY and CDR2 FYNNEI. As DNA, the CDR3 is TGTGCCAGCAGTGAAGCGAGGGGACTAGCGTGGGATGAGCAGTTCTTC. It yields the protein CASSEARGLAWDEQFF.

This sequence joins TRBV4-1 and TRBJ1-2; D is unclear. With 3 bases removed from V and 2 bases from J, the gap between germline ends came to 10 bases. This CDR3 has 14 amino acids. Germline CDR1 MGHRA, CDR2 YSYEKL. The CDR3 nucleotides are TGCGCCAGCAGCCAGGCCAGCCAAAACTATGGCTACACCTTC. Translated, it gives CASSQASQNYGYTF.

V is TRBV2 and J is TRBJ1-3; weak D call: TRBD1 (5 bases). Germline assignment: CDR1 SNHLY and CDR2 FYNNEI. Trimming cost V 6 bases and J 1 base, with 7 bases left between them. This CDR3 is 13 amino acids long. In DNA, the CDR3 is TGTGCCAGCAGCTGGGGGTCTGGAAACACCATATATTTT. It translates to CASSWGSGNTIYF.

J is TRBJ2-3 and V is TRBV11-1; tentatively, D is TRBD1 or TRBD2 (5 bases each). CDR3 length equals 15 residues. Trimming removed 6 bases from V and 11 bases from J, with 24 bases in between. The V gene's germline CDR1 is SGHAT and CDR2 FQDESV (reference sequence). CDR3 in amino acids: CASSPGTPTYGVQYF. Written as DNA, the CDR3 is TGTGCCAGCAGTCCCGGGACGCCGACGTACGGTGTGCAGTATTTT.

The chain recombines TRBV6-6 with TRBJ2-1; D could derive from TRBD1 or TRBD2 (5 bases each). The CDR3 runs to 13 residues. The ends were cut back, 5 bases at V and 8 bases at J, with 13 bases in the middle. Germline V gene lookup returns CDR1 MNHNY and CDR2 SVGAGI (reference sequence). CDR3 amino acids: CASSLRDGYEQFF. CDR3 coding DNA: TGTGCCAGCAGTCTCCGGGACGGATATGAGCAGTTCTTC.

The rearrangement uses TRBV25-1 and TRBJ1-1; D unclear. This CDR3 spans 13 amino acids. Between the trimmed V and J ends, which lost 6 bases and 0 bases, there was a span of 8 bases. Germline CDR1 is MGHDK and CDR2 is SYGVNS. CDR3 amino acids: CASSGFMNTEAFF. CDR3 in DNA: TGTGCCAGCAGCGGATTCATGAACACTGAAGCTTTCTTT.

This chain joins TRBV19 and TRBJ2-5; D may be TRBD1 or TRBD2 (5 bases each). Trimming took off 5 bases at V and 3 bases at J, with 19 bases between the two ends. Germline CDR1 is LNHDA and CDR2 is SQIVND (reference sequence). This CDR3 is built from 16 residues. CDR3 DNA: TGTGCCAGTAGTCCCCGAGGGGTCCCGGGGAAAGAGACCCAGTACTTC. It specifies CASSPRGVPGKETQYF.

As for this clone: Its ends do not fully match the called genes, so a read error is possible. J is TRBJ1-2 and V is TRBV4-2, with D unresolved. Looked up from germline, CDR1 is LGHNA and CDR2 is YNFKEQ. The CDR3 consists of 14 residues. The CDR3 reads CASTQNALNYGYTF. The CDR3 DNA is TGTGCCAGCACCCAAAACGCTTTGAACTATGGCTACACCTTC.

V usage is TRBV5-6 and J usage is TRBJ1-6; tentatively, D is TRBD1 (6 bases). Trimming shortened V by 4 bases and J by 15 bases, and 20 bases separated the two germline ends. Germline assignment: CDR1 SGHDT and CDR2 YYEEEE. This CDR3 spans 14 amino acids. CDR3 sequence: CASSLWTAPGGLHF. In DNA, the CDR3 is TGTGCCAGCAGCCTTTGGACAGCCCCAGGAGGCCTCCACTTT.

The J gene is TRBJ1-6, the V gene TRBV25-1, with 7 bases identical to TRBD1. Germline trimming cut 2 bases from V and 13 bases from J; bases unmatched to any gene: 11. The CDR3 covers 15 residues. CDR1 and CDR2 from the germline V gene are MGHDK and SYGVNS. This CDR3 is CASSEGRAGGEPLHF. The CDR3 region has the DNA TGTGCCAGCAGTGAAGGGAGGGCAGGGGGTGAGCCCCTCCACTTT. The full variable domain, in which reference TRBV25-1 and TRBJ1-6 provide the parts outside the CDR3, is EADIYQTPRYLVIGTGKKITLECSQTMGHDKMYWYQQDPGMELHLIHYSYGVNSTEKGDLSSESTVSRIRTEHFPLTLESARPSHTSQYLCASSEGRAGGEPLHFGNGTRLTVT.

CDR3 nucleotides: TGTGCCAGTAGCCTGGACCGAAGGGGGAACACTGAAGCTTTCTTT. Protein sequence: CASSLDRRGNTEAFF. The chain is built from TRBV19 and TRBJ1-1, with TRBD1 as a possible D gene (5 bases). Trimming stripped 6 bases from V and 1 base from J, with 15 bases between. Looked up from germline, CDR1 is LNHDA and CDR2 is SQIVND (reference sequence). The CDR3 runs 15 residues.

This chain joins TRBV5-4 and TRBJ2-7; 7 bases agree with TRBD1. J was trimmed by 3 bases and V by 2 bases; bases with no gene match: 8. Germline CDR1 and CDR2: SGHNT and YYREEE (reference sequence). The CDR3 is made up of 15 amino acids. The CDR3 sequence is CASSFPGQSVYEQYF. CDR3 DNA: TGTGCCAGCAGCTTTCCGGGACAGTCCGTCTACGAGCAGTACTTC.

The chain is built from TRBV6-1 and TRBJ1-6; TRBD1 is a possible D gene (5 bases). V was cut by 4 bases and J by 7 bases, with 14 bases left in between. The CDR3 contains 15 residues. The germline V gene has CDR1 MNHNS and CDR2 SASEGT. CDR3 coding DNA: TGTGCCAGCAGTGTTAAGGGGATCGGCAATTCACCCCTCCACTTT. Translation gives CASSVKGIGNSPLHF.

V usage is TRBV12-5 and J usage is TRBJ2-1; the D gene is possibly TRBD1 (5 bases). CDR1 and CDR2 from the germline V gene are LGHNT and FRNRAP. CDR3 size: 15 residues. V was clipped by 1 base and J by 0 bases, with 7 bases between them. The CDR3 region has the DNA TGTGCTAGTGGTTTGGGACAGAGCTCCTACAATGAGCAGTTCTTC. Translation: CASGLGQSSYNEQFF. The whole variable domain, remainder taken from reference TRBV12-5 and TRBJ2-1, is DARVTQTPRHKVTEMGQEVTMRCQPILGHNTVFWYRQTMMQGLELLAYFRNRAPLDDSGMPKDRFSAEMPDATLATLKIQPSEPRDSAVYFCASGLGQSSYNEQFFGPGTRLTVL.

The genes are TRBV2 and TRBJ1-3, with a tentative D call TRBD1 (5 bases). Per germline, CDR1 SNHLY and CDR2 FYNNEI. The germline V and J ends were trimmed by 8 bases and 0 bases, with 14 bases remaining between them. The CDR3 runs to 15 residues. In DNA, the CDR3 is TGTGCCAGCGGGACTGATGGCCTCTCTGGAAACACCATATATTTT. Translation: CASGTDGLSGNTIYF. The variable domain in full, with the rest retrieved from reference TRBV2 and TRBJ1-3, is EPEVTQTPSHQVTQMGQEVILRCVPISNHLYFYWYRQILGQKVEFLVSFYNNEISEKSEIFDDQFSVERPDGSNFTLKIRSTKLEDSAMYFCASGTDGLSGNTIYFGEGSWLTVV.

The chain employs TRBV5-1 and TRBJ2-3, with no clear D. CDR1 and CDR2 from the germline V gene are SGHRS and YFSETQ. Trimming took 5 bases from V and 2 from J, leaving 9 bases between them. The CDR3 is 13 residues long. CDR3: CASRYSYTDTQYF. CDR3 nucleotide sequence: TGCGCCAGCAGGTACAGTTACACAGATACGCAGTATTTT.